This entry concerns a single T cell receptor (beta chain). The data were taken from a study of cytomegalovirus exposure and HLA in healthy donors. The PCR employed 60 Vbeta primers together with 13 Jbeta primers. Sequencing used immunoSEQ multiplex PCR; TCRdb keeps in-frame clones, though not all of them. Of some 100,000 clones listed, over 60% were seen once; the top ten hold about 3.1%. This TCR derives from a male donor in good health and CMV-seropositive. The sample was PBMCs.

This chain's CDR3 is CASSDPPGGKGNTIYF. DNA for the CDR3: TGTGCCAGCAGTGATCCCCCGGGGGGAAAAGGAAACACCATATATTTT. The V and J genes are TRBV25-1 and TRBJ1-3; TRBD1 is a possible D gene (5 bases). The CDR3 is 16 residues long. In germline, CDR1 is MGHDK, CDR2 SYGVNS. With 3 bases removed from V and 4 bases from J, the gap between germline ends came to 16 bases.